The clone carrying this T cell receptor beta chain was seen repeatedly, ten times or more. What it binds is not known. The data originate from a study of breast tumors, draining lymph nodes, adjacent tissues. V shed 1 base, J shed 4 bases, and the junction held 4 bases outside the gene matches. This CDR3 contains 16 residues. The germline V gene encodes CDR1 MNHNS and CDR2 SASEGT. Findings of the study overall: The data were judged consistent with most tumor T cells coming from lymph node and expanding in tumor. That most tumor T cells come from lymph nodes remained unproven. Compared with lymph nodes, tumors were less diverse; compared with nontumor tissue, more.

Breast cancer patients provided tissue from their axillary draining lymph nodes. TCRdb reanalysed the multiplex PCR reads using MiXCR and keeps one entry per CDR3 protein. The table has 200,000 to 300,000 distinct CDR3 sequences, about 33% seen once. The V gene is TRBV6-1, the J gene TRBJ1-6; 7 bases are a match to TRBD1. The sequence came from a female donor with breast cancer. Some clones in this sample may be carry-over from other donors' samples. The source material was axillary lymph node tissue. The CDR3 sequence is CASSEEGTEYNSPLHF. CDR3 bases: TGTGCCAGCAGTGAAGAGGGGACAGAGTATAATTCACCCCTCCACTTT.